These 22 T cell receptor beta chains came from one sample sequenced in a study of blood T cells in healthy people across ages. Using a J-beta primer mix together with a sample-barcoded 5' primer, a second PCR was run for 7 to 11 cycles. TCRdb passed the 5' RACE reads through MiXCR, listing each CDR3 protein once. The sample contains hundreds of thousands of distinct CDR3 sequences, roughly 60% of which appear only once. Specimen: blood. These receptors were taken from a man aged 25 to 40 in good health.

This clonotype appeared once. This chain joins TRBV3-1 and TRBJ2-1, with D unclear. Per germline, CDR1 LGHDT and CDR2 YNNKEL (reference sequence). The CDR3 has 13 amino acids. Trimming removed 3 bases at V and 10 bases at J, with 13 bases between. This chain's CDR3 is CASSHYAVREQFF. For the CDR3, the DNA is TGTGCCAGCAGCCATTACGCAGTCCGGGAGCAGTTCTTC.

The sample holds a few counts of this clonotype. The J gene is TRBJ2-3, the V gene TRBV20-1, with D possibly matching TRBD2 (5 bases). Germline assignment: CDR1 DFQATT and CDR2 SNEGSKA (reference sequence). The CDR3 is 12 amino acids. Trimming shortened V by 3 bases and J by 4 bases, and 8 bases separated the two germline ends. CDR3 residues: CSASEGPDTQYF. The CDR3 DNA is TGCAGTGCTAGTGAGGGCCCAGATACGCAGTATTTT.

Only a few counts were recorded for this clonotype. The genes are TRBV28 and TRBJ1-1; a weak D match, TRBD1 (6 bases). The CDR3 is made up of 17 amino acids. V shed 3 bases and J shed 5 bases, with 22 bases lying between them. From germline, CDR1 is MDHEN and CDR2 SYDVKM. This CDR3 is CASSFPRSTIRGTEAFF. DNA of the CDR3: TGTGCCAGCAGTTTCCCCAGGTCCACTATTAGGGGGACTGAAGCTTTCTTT.

This clonotype turned up a few times. The chain has TRBV4-2 and TRBJ1-1, with D unresolved. The CDR3 spans 13 residues. V was cut by 4 bases and J by 3 bases, with 9 bases left in between. Germline-derived CDR1 and CDR2 are LGHNA and YNFKEQ. Here the CDR3 reads CASSPQWDTEAFF. As DNA, the CDR3 is TGTGCCAGCAGCCCCCAGTGGGACACTGAAGCTTTCTTT.

J is TRBJ1-2 and V is TRBV6-2 or TRBV6-3; unclear D gene. This CDR3 contains 14 residues. Trimming stripped 2 bases from V and 2 bases from J, with 9 bases between. The germline gives CDR1 MNHEY, CDR2 SVGEGT. CDR3 bases: TGTGCCAGCAGTTACGGGAGACAAAACTATGGCTACACCTTC. Translating gives CASSYGRQNYGYTF.

J is TRBJ2-5 and V is TRBV7-2; no definite D call. Trimming took off 7 bases at V and 4 bases at J, with 16 bases between the two ends. This CDR3 is built from 14 residues. CDR1 is SGHTA, CDR2 FQGNSA, per germline. As DNA, the CDR3 is TGTGCCAGCATCCTCCAGCCATCCGGAGAGACCCAGTACTTC. Translation: CASILQPSGETQYF.

The V gene is TRBV20-1, the J gene TRBJ2-5, with 7 bases fitting TRBD2. The ends lost 6 bases at V and 9 bases at J; junction bases unmatched: 13. Germline CDR1 reads DFQATT; CDR2 reads SNEGSKA (reference sequence). The CDR3 covers 13 residues. CDR3 amino acids: CSARLLSGGAQYF. In nucleotides, the CDR3 is TGCAGTGCCAGACTACTATCTGGGGGGGCCCAGTACTTC.

The chain recombines TRBV27 with TRBJ2-1; possibly TRBD1 for D (6 bases). This CDR3 has 15 residues. Germline V gene sequence: CDR1 MNHEY, CDR2 SMNVEV (reference sequence). V dropped 1 base and J dropped 2 bases, with 9 bases sitting between them. The CDR3 is CASSLYTGTYNEQFF. As DNA, the CDR3 is TGTGCCAGCAGTTTATACACAGGGACCTACAATGAGCAGTTCTTC.

This chain uses TRBV6-5 with TRBJ2-3, with D perhaps TRBD1 (5 bases). This CDR3 is built from 17 residues. Germline V gene sequence: CDR1 MNHEY, CDR2 SVGAGI. V lost 2 bases and J lost 2, with 17 bases in between. The CDR3 reads CASSYPPARGSTDTQYF. Written as DNA, the CDR3 is TGTGCCAGCAGTTACCCGCCAGCAAGGGGTTCCACAGATACGCAGTATTTT.

This chain links TRBV20-1 with TRBJ2-1, with D perhaps given as TRBD1 or TRBD2 (6 bases each). The DNA end is a closer match to TRBJ2-7, so the J assignment may be wrong. Germline loops: CDR1 DFQATT, CDR2 SNEGSKA (reference sequence). This CDR3 has 15 amino acids. The DNA of the CDR3 is TGCAGTGCCCAAGGGGGGAGTGGATCCTACAATGAGCAGTACTTC. As protein: CSAQGGSGSYNEQYF.

The chain recombines TRBV11-2 with TRBJ2-1; TRBD1 matches 7 bases. Germline values: CDR1 SGHAT, CDR2 FQNNGV. Germline trimming cut 0 bases from V and 4 bases from J; bases unmatched to any gene: 3. The CDR3 is 15 amino acids. CDR3 sequence (DNA): TGTGCCAGCAGCTTAGAGGGGACAGATTACAATGAGCAGTTCTTC. Translated: CASSLEGTDYNEQFF.

The table lists this clonotype with a few counts. The chain carries TRBV7-3 and TRBJ2-7, with 9 nucleotides matching TRBD2. This CDR3 contains 14 residues. Germline V gene data show CDR1 as SGHTA and CDR2 as FQGTGA. The ends lost 3 bases at V and 2 bases at J; junction bases unmatched: 2. CDR3 loop: CASSLGTSPYEQYF. In DNA, the CDR3 is TGTGCCAGCAGCTTGGGGACTAGCCCCTACGAGCAGTACTTC.

The chain has TRBV29-1 and TRBJ2-5, with a tentative D call TRBD1 (6 bases). V dropped 6 bases and J dropped 2 bases, with 13 bases sitting between them. The CDR3 runs 13 residues. CDR1 and CDR2 (germline): SQVTM, ANQGSEA. The CDR3 reads CSVDRNLQETQYF. The CDR3 DNA follows: TGCAGCGTAGACAGGAACTTACAAGAGACCCAGTACTTC.

The rearrangement joins TRBV29-1 to TRBJ2-1; 10 bases align to TRBD2. V shed 7 bases and J 0 bases; nucleotides not matched to a gene: 3. CDR1 is SQVTM and CDR2 is ANQGSEA in the germline V gene. The CDR3 is 14 residues long. The DNA for the CDR3 is TGCAGCGCTCTAGCGGGAGCCTCCTACAATGAGCAGTTCTTC. Its translation is CSALAGASYNEQFF.

This chain joins TRBV5-1 and TRBJ2-5; 11 bases are shared with TRBD2. The germline V gene encodes CDR1 SGHRS and CDR2 YFSETQ. J gave up 2 bases and V 4 bases, and 7 bases lay outside the gene matches. The CDR3 has 16 residues. In DNA, the CDR3 is TGCGCCAGCAGCCGCATACTAGCGGGGGTGCAAGAGACCCAGTACTTC. This encodes CASSRILAGVQETQYF. Using reference TRBV5-1 and TRBJ2-5 for the parts outside the CDR3, the full variable domain is KAGVTQTPRYLIKTRGQQVTLSCSPISGHRSVSWYQQTPGQGLQFLFEYFSETQRNKGNFPGRFSGRQFSNSRSEMNVSTLELGDSALYLCASSRILAGVQETQYFGPGTRLLVL.

This clonotype showed up just a few times. This chain joins TRBV29-1 and TRBJ2-1; D possibly corresponds to TRBD2 (6 bases). Trimming removed 8 bases from V and 6 bases from J, with 17 bases in between. The CDR3 is 13 amino acids. Germline lookup yields CDR1 SQVTM and CDR2 ANQGSEA. CDR3 loop: CSTGSGASNEQFF. CDR3 DNA sequence: TGCAGCACCGGGAGTGGGGCGAGCAATGAGCAGTTCTTC.

The genes are TRBV30 and TRBJ2-5, with a weak D call TRBD2 (5 bases). CDR1 is GTSNPN and CDR2 is SVGIG in the germline V gene (reference sequence). The V and J ends lost 5 bases and 5 bases respectively, with 9 bases between them. The CDR3 has 11 amino acids. The CDR3 nucleotides are TGTGCCTGGGGGTCGGGGGAGACCCAGTACTTC. This codes for CAWGSGETQYF.

This chain joins TRBV7-2 and TRBJ2-5; 8 bases map to TRBD1. Trimming removed 3 bases from V and 1 base from J; junction bases left unmatched: 7. Germline lookup yields CDR1 SGHTA and CDR2 FQGNSA. CDR3 size: 16 residues. CDR3 residues: CASSFSGTGTQETQYF. The CDR3 nucleotides are TGTGCCAGCAGCTTCTCCGGGACAGGTACCCAAGAGACCCAGTACTTC.

The chain couples TRBV5-6 to TRBJ2-1, with a weak D call TRBD1 (5 bases). Per the germline V gene, CDR1 is SGHDT and CDR2 is YYEEEE. The CDR3 is 17 residues long. V lost 2 bases and J lost 6, with 21 bases in between. In nucleotides, the CDR3 is TGTGCCAGCAGCTTAGTTCAATCGGCGGACAATTTCAATGAGCAGTTCTTC. Translating gives CASSLVQSADNFNEQFF.

The chain uses TRBV7-9 and TRBJ2-5; the D is unclear. The CDR3 is made up of 14 amino acids. V was cut by 6 bases and J by 1 base, with 12 bases left in between. Per germline, CDR1 SEHNR and CDR2 FQNEAQ (reference sequence). This CDR3 is CASSFRNAQETQYF. In DNA form, the CDR3 reads TGTGCCAGCAGTTTTCGAAACGCCCAAGAGACCCAGTACTTC. Together with reference TRBV7-9 and TRBJ2-5, the CDR3 gives the full variable domain: DTGVSQNPRHKITKRGQNVTFRCDPISEHNRLYWYRQTLGQGPEFLTYFQNEAQLEKSRLLSDRFSAERPKGSFSTLEIQRTEQGDSAMYLCASSFRNAQETQYFGPGTRLLVL.

This chain connects TRBV4-2 to TRBJ2-1; 8 bases line up with TRBD2. TRBJ2-7 matches the DNA end more closely, so the J call is doubtful. Germline CDR1 and CDR2: LGHNA and YNFKEQ. The CDR3 consists of 15 residues. The CDR3: CASSQVSGDNNEQYF. The CDR3 DNA is TGTGCCAGCAGCCAAGTTAGCGGGGATAACAATGAGCAGTACTTC.

The V and J genes are TRBV10-3 and TRBJ1-2; D not certain. V gave up 8 bases and J gave up 6 bases, with 10 bases separating them. CDR1 ENHRY and CDR2 SYGVKD come from the germline V gene. The CDR3 length is 11 residues. This chain's CDR3 is CAIPGIHGYTF. CDR3 in DNA: TGTGCCATCCCGGGAATCCATGGCTACACCTTC.